Listed below are T cell receptor beta chains from one sample, sequenced in a study of human T cells and chemical hapten exposure. TCRdb ran MiXCR on the RACE reads and lists one entry per CDR3 protein. Here the sample spans around 150,000 distinct CDR3 sequences, 28% being singletons. The material sequenced was whole blood, taken in connection with sensitization to the hapten diphenylcyclopropenone (DPC). The receptor source for this set is a woman aged 18-35 years with alopecia areata. Some clones in this sample may be carry-over from other donors' samples. The CDR3 runs from the conserved cysteine through the conserved F or W. The D gene is left open where the match is weak. Size is stated for part of the rows, as once, few or many counts, or as a class when the clone is expanded.

size | J | D | V | CDR3 | DNA
. | TRBJ2-7 | TRBD2 | TRBV9 | CASSATPGLAGDEQYF | TGTGCCAGCAGCGCAACGCCGGGACTAGCGGGCGACGAGCAGTACTTC
few | TRBJ2-7 | TRBD2 | TRBV12-3/TRBV12-4 | CASSRLAGPYEQYF | TGTGCCAGCAGTCGACTAGCGGGACCCTACGAGCAGTACTTC
few | TRBJ2-1 | . | TRBV7-9 | CASSWTIRDSEQFF | TGTGCCAGCAGCTGGACAATTAGGGATAGTGAGCAGTTCTTC
. | TRBJ2-7 | . | TRBV7-2 | CASSLSGMMREQYF | TGTGCCAGCAGCTTGTCCGGGATGATGAGGGAGCAGTACTTC
. | TRBJ2-7 | TRBD2 | TRBV20-1 | CSAPGLAGASSYEQYF | TGCAGTGCCCCGGGACTAGCGGGGGCGTCCTCCTACGAGCAGTACTTC
. | TRBJ2-2 | . | TRBV20-1 | CSARSGTGPSNTGELFF | TGCAGTGCTAGAAGCGGAACAGGGCCCTCGAACACCGGGGAGCTGTTTTTT
. | TRBJ2-3 | TRBD1 | TRBV7-2 | CASRRGSDTQYF | TGTGCCAGCCGCAGGGGGAGTGATACGCAGTATTTT
. | TRBJ2-1 | TRBD2 | TRBV9 | CASSALSRLAGVGNEQFF | TGTGCCAGCAGCGCCCTCTCCAGACTAGCGGGGGTGGGTAATGAGCAGTTCTTC
few | TRBJ1-2 | TRBD1 | TRBV5-1 | CASSFRGGTIAF | TGCGCCAGCAGCTTCAGGGGGGGAACTATAGCCTTC
few | TRBJ2-3 | TRBD1 | TRBV20-1 | CSARNRDRGTDTQYF | TGCAGTGCTAGAAACCGGGACAGGGGAACAGATACGCAGTATTTT
few | TRBJ2-1 | . | TRBV2 | CASSEAQVNEQFF | TGTGCCAGCAGTGAAGCCCAGGTGAATGAGCAGTTCTTC
many | TRBJ2-5 | . | TRBV25-1 | CASSRAQGSKETQYF | TGTGCCAGCAGTCGTGCTCAGGGTAGCAAGGAGACCCAGTACTTC
. | TRBJ2-7 | . | TRBV4-1 | CAGSQGALGEQYF | TGCGCCGGCAGCCAAGGGGCCCTGGGAGAGCAGTACTTC
. | TRBJ1-1 | . | TRBV29-1 | CSIDILNTEAFF | TGCAGCATCGACATTTTGAACACTGAAGCTTTCTTT
. | TRBJ1-2 | TRBD1 | TRBV6-1 | CASTPSAGQGAYGYTF | TGTGCCAGCACCCCTTCTGCGGGACAGGGGGCCTATGGCTACACCTTC
few | TRBJ2-1 | TRBD1 | TRBV7-2 | CASSPTGAGKQFF | TGTGCCAGCAGCCCCACAGGGGCCGGGAAGCAGTTCTTC
. | TRBJ1-5 | TRBD1 | TRBV27 | CASKKTGIGNQPQHF | TGTGCCAGCAAGAAGACAGGGATAGGCAATCAGCCCCAGCATTTT
medium-sized | TRBJ2-1 | . | TRBV30 | CAWERTPSYNEQFF | TGTGCCTGGGAGAGGACCCCCTCCTACAATGAGCAGTTCTTC
few | TRBJ1-2 | TRBD1 | TRBV29-1 | CSVAATGGNYGYTF | TGCAGCGTTGCCGCGACAGGGGGAAACTATGGCTACACCTTC
. | TRBJ2-5 | TRBD2 | TRBV28 | CATAGGLETQYF | TGTGCCACCGCGGGGGGGCTAGAGACCCAGTACTTC
. | TRBJ2-3 | TRBD2 | TRBV6-2/TRBV6-3 | CATTSGGNTQYF | TGTGCCACCACTAGCGGGGGAAATACGCAGTATTTT
few | TRBJ2-7 | TRBD1 | TRBV18 | CASSLGQGWAYEQYF | TGTGCCAGCTCACTCGGACAGGGTTGGGCCTACGAGCAGTACTTC
few | TRBJ2-3 | . | TRBV14 | CASSQDPGVRTDTQYF | TGTGCCAGCAGCCAAGATCCCGGGGTGAGGACAGATACGCAGTATTTT
. | TRBJ1-2 | . | TRBV5-1 | CASSLSQYGYTF | TGCGCCAGCAGCTTGAGTCAGTATGGCTACACCTTC
. | TRBJ2-5 | . | TRBV15 | CATSSLPLGTQETQYF | TGTGCCACCAGCAGCCTACCTCTTGGCACCCAAGAGACCCAGTACTTC
few | TRBJ2-7 | . | TRBV6-5 | CASSYSPGAYEQYF | TGTGCCAGCAGTTACTCGCCCGGAGCCTACGAGCAGTACTTC
. | TRBJ2-2 | TRBD2 | TRBV4-3 | CASSQARRGANTGELFF | TGCGCCAGCAGCCAAGCTAGGCGGGGGGCGAACACCGGGGAGCTGTTTTTT
. | TRBJ2-3 | TRBD2 | TRBV24-1 | CATSDLTGGHTDTQYF | TGTGCCACCAGTGATTTAACGGGGGGTCACACAGATACGCAGTATTTT
many | TRBJ1-2 | TRBD1 | TRBV7-9 | CASSSDRGDYGYTF | TGTGCCAGCAGTTCCGACAGGGGAGACTATGGCTACACCTTC
. | TRBJ1-2 | . | TRBV6-5 | CASSLSPDNNYGYTF | TGTGCCAGCAGTTTATCACCGGACAATAACTATGGCTACACCTTC
few | TRBJ2-2 | . | TRBV5-4 | CASSITGTPGELFF | TGTGCCAGCAGCATAACCGGGACCCCCGGGGAGCTGTTTTTT
. | TRBJ2-3 | . | TRBV4-3 | CASSPRTAIDTQYF | TGCGCCAGCAGCCCTCGAACGGCTATCGATACGCAGTATTTT
. | TRBJ2-2 | . | TRBV20-1 | CSARDIPGKGPPQLFF | TGCAGTGCTAGAGATATACCAGGGAAAGGGCCCCCCCAACTGTTTTTT
few | TRBJ2-6 | . | TRBV29-1 | CSVEVRSDSGANVLTF | TGCAGCGTTGAAGTAAGGTCGGATTCTGGGGCCAACGTCCTGACTTTC
many | TRBJ2-3 | . | TRBV29-1 | CSVERTVDTQYF | TGCAGCGTTGAACGGACAGTGGATACGCAGTATTTT
. | TRBJ1-1 | . | TRBV12-3/TRBV12-4 | CASSLGRQEAFF | TGTGCCAGCAGTTTAGGGAGACAGGAAGCTTTCTTT
. | TRBJ1-4 | TRBD1 | TRBV29-1 | CSVLTGGWVNEKLFF | TGCAGCGTTCTTACAGGGGGCTGGGTTAATGAAAAACTGTTTTTT
. | TRBJ2-1 | . | TRBV9 | CASSVGQGIRDEQFF | TGTGCCAGCAGCGTAGGGCAGGGGATTAGGGATGAGCAGTTCTTC
. | TRBJ1-2 | . | TRBV6-1 | CASSMESIYGYTF | TGTGCCAGCAGCATGGAGAGCATCTATGGCTACACCTTC
few | TRBJ2-3 | . | TRBV5-1 | CASGGQSTDTQYF | TGCGCCAGCGGAGGCCAGAGCACAGATACGCAGTATTTT
. | TRBJ2-1 | TRBD2 | TRBV29-1 | CSAGRLAGYNEQFF | TGCAGCGCCGGCAGACTAGCGGGGTACAATGAGCAGTTCTTC